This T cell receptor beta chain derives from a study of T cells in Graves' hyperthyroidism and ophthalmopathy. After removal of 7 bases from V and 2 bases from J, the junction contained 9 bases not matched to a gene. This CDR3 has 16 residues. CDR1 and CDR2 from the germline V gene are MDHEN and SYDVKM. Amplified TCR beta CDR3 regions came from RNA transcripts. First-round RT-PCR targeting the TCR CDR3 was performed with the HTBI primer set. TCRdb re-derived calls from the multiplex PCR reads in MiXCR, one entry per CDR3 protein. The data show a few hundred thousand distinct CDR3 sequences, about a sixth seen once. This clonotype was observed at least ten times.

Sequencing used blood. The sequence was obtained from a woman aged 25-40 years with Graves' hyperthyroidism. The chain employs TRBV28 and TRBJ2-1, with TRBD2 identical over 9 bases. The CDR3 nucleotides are TGTGCCAGCAAAACAGAAAGCGGGAGGACCTACAATGAGCAGTTCTTC. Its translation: CASKTESGRTYNEQFF.